The entry below describes one TCR beta chain. Clones were read by immunoSEQ multiplex PCR, and TCRdb kept only the in-frame ones, dropping some. Of hundreds of thousands of clones in the sample, 75% to 90% were seen once. Looked up from germline, CDR1 is SGHKS and CDR2 is YYEKEE (reference sequence). Trimming shortened V by 2 bases and J by 6 bases, and 20 bases separated the two germline ends. This CDR3 spans 16 amino acids. Followed over time, Seattle patients had been enrolled while infection was active. This entry comes from a study of blood T cell repertoires in COVID-19. Overall study: Whether acute or convalescent, the COVID-19 samples came from the United States, Italy and Spain. PBMCs, B-cell-depleted T cells, or T cells were the source of the cDNA or gDNA that made up the material.

The source is a woman aged 45-65 years with COVID-19, enrolled during active disease. The rearrangement uses TRBV5-5 and TRBJ1-1; possibly TRBD1 for D (5 bases). The specimen was peripheral blood. Written as DNA, the CDR3 is TGTGCCAGCAGCTTCACCGAACGGACAATGGGCGCTGAAGCTTTCTTT. This translates into CASSFTERTMGAEAFF.